This T cell receptor (beta chain) originates from a study of molecular identifiers for immune sequencing clone quantification. This clonotype was detected many times. Germline values: CDR1 MNHEY, CDR2 SVGEGT. J gave up 2 bases and V 2 bases, and 4 bases lay outside the gene matches. CDR3 length equals 15 residues. Using its own MiXCR run on the PCR reads, TCRdb lists one record per CDR3 protein. Among 50,000 to 75,000 distinct CDR3 sequences listed, roughly a fifth were seen once. The clonotype originates from a human donor in good health. Some libraries in this study had Jurkat cell RNA spiked in. This chain connects TRBV6-2 or TRBV6-3 to TRBJ2-3; 7 nucleotides line up with TRBD2. Sequenced sample: naive CD8+ T cells from blood, with Jurkat cell RNA spiked in. Subset in this sample: FACS-sorted CD8+CD4-CCR7+CD45RA+ naive T cells. CDR3 sequence reads: CASSYAGTTTDTQYF. CDR3 sequence (DNA): TGTGCCAGCAGTTACGCCGGGACTACCACAGATACGCAGTATTTT.